The 12 T cell receptor beta chains below come from one sample, sequenced in a study of human T cells and chemical hapten exposure. TCRdb re-derived calls from the RACE reads in MiXCR, one entry per CDR3 protein. The sample consists of about 96,000 distinct CDR3 sequences, about 9.3% of them appearing once. The time point here: patch test 2, 6 weeks after DPC sensitization. The treatment denotes: therapeutic diphenylcyclopropenone sensitization with weekly scalp DPC. Material: whole blood, obtained in connection with sensitization to the hapten diphenylcyclopropenone (DPC). Receptors originate from a woman in her forties with alopecia areata. Some clones in this sample may be carry-over from other donors' samples.

The chain is built from TRBV4-3 and TRBJ2-3; 7 positions agree with TRBD2. The V gene's germline CDR1 is LGHNA and CDR2 YSLEER. V was clipped by 0 bases and J by 6 bases; unmatched bases: 9. This CDR3 region has 16 residues. The CDR3 DNA is TGCGCCAGCAGCCAAGAAGGGCTAGCGGTTCTGGATACGCAGTATTTT. It specifies CASSQEGLAVLDTQYF.

The V gene is TRBV12-3 or TRBV12-4, the J gene TRBJ1-6; a weak D match, TRBD1 (6 bases). The V and J ends lost 8 bases and 7 bases respectively, with 21 bases between them. The CDR3 covers 16 residues. This CDR3 reads CASADWSGQLNSPLHF. The CDR3, as DNA: TGTGCCAGCGCAGATTGGTCAGGACAGCTAAATTCACCCCTCCACTTT.

This clonotype appeared a few times. CDR3 nucleotide sequence: TGTGCCAGCAGCTGGACAGGGGTAACTGAAGCTTTCTTT. Translated, it gives CASSWTGVTEAFF. The chain joins TRBV7-2 to TRBJ1-1; 9 bases are shared with TRBD1. Germline V gives CDR1 SGHTA, CDR2 FQGNSA. The CDR3 runs 13 residues. The ends lost 4 bases at V and 5 bases at J; junction bases unmatched: 2.

The chain recombines TRBV24-1 with TRBJ1-2; TRBD1 matches at 7 bases. The V and J ends lost 3 bases and 8 bases, in that order; junction bases with no gene match: 8. The CDR3 is made up of 14 amino acids. The germline CDR1 and CDR2 sequences are KGHDR and SFDVKD. The CDR3 here is CATSDPARTGGYTF. For the CDR3, the DNA is TGTGCCACCAGTGATCCCGCTAGGACAGGAGGCTACACCTTC.

CDR3 in DNA: TGTGCCAGCAGCTTCTTTAGGGGGAGCAGCAATCAGCCCCAGCATTTT. This translates into CASSFFRGSSNQPQHF. The genes are TRBV7-9 and TRBJ1-5; tentatively, D is TRBD1 (6 bases). CDR1 and CDR2 from the germline V gene are SEHNR and FQNEAQ (reference sequence). The CDR3 is 16 amino acids. Trimming took off 3 bases at V and 1 base at J, with 13 bases between the two ends.

This clonotype was recorded a few times. The chain employs TRBV3-1 and TRBJ1-5; TRBD1 might be the D (5 bases). The CDR3 is 15 residues long. V lost 1 base and J 0 bases, leaving 7 bases between the germline ends. Germline CDR1 and CDR2: LGHDT and YNNKEL (reference sequence). CDR3 region: CASSQGGVSNQPQHF. CDR3 in DNA: TGTGCCAGCAGCCAAGGGGGCGTTAGCAATCAGCCCCAGCATTTT.

This chain joins TRBV5-1 and TRBJ2-1, with TRBD2 identical over 15 bases. J lost 10 bases, V lost 4 bases, and 3 bases had no gene match. The CDR3 totals 14 residues. CDR1 is SGHRS, CDR2 YFSETQ, per germline. The CDR3 DNA is TGCGCCAGCAGCGGGGGACTAGCGGGAGGAGAGCAGTTCTTC. Translating it yields CASSGGLAGGEQFF.

V and J are TRBV29-1 and TRBJ2-3, with D tentatively TRBD2 (5 bases). Between the trimmed V and J ends, which lost 3 bases and 4 bases, there was a span of 17 bases. Germline V gene sequence: CDR1 SQVTM, CDR2 ANQGSEA. The CDR3 runs 15 residues. CDR3 region: CSVEDGFMRADTQYF. The CDR3 nucleotides are TGCAGCGTTGAGGACGGGTTTATGAGGGCAGATACGCAGTATTTT.

This clonotype showed up many times. The chain combines TRBV7-9 with TRBJ1-4, with D unresolved. The length of the CDR3 is 14 residues. Trimming took off 6 bases at V and 2 bases at J, with 10 bases between the two ends. Germline V CDR1 and CDR2: SEHNR, FQNEAQ (reference sequence). Here the CDR3 DNA reads TGTGCCAGCAGGCCCGATAGCACTAATGAAAAACTGTTTTTT. Protein sequence: CASRPDSTNEKLFF.

This chain links TRBV4-3 with TRBJ1-5; 9 bases match TRBD1. Trimming at V came to 3 bases and at J to 8 bases, leaving 8 bases not matched to a gene. The CDR3 covers 15 residues. In germline, CDR1 is LGHNA, CDR2 YSLEER. The CDR3 DNA reads TGCGCCAGCAGCCACGACGGGACAGGGAGGGAGCCCCAGCATTTT. Translated, it gives CASSHDGTGREPQHF.

This clonotype occurred many times. This rearrangement joins TRBV30 to TRBJ1-5; D might be TRBD1 (5 bases). Trimming removed 3 bases from V and 3 bases from J, with 15 bases in between. There are 15 residues in the CDR3. The germline gives CDR1 GTSNPN, CDR2 SVGIG (reference sequence). The DNA for the CDR3 is TGTGCCTGGAGCCAGGGAACCAATTTCAATCAGCCCCAGCATTTT. This translates into CAWSQGTNFNQPQHF. The complete variable domain, with remaining parts taken from reference TRBV30 and TRBJ1-5, reads SQTIHQWPATLVQPVGSPLSLECTVEGTSNPNLYWYRQAAGRGLQLLFYSVGIGQISSEVPQNLSASRPQDRQFILSSKKLLLSDSGFYLCAWSQGTNFNQPQHFGDGTRLSIL.

Many counts were recorded for this clonotype. The chain couples TRBV7-8 to TRBJ2-7; D gene ambiguous. V lost 5 bases and J lost 4, with 18 bases in between. There are 15 residues in the CDR3. Germline assignment: CDR1 SGHVS and CDR2 FQNEAQ. The CDR3 DNA is TGTGCCAGCAGCCCCGGCCTTAACCCTTCGTACGAGCAGTACTTC. Protein: CASSPGLNPSYEQYF. The entire variable domain, with the rest obtained from reference TRBV7-8 and TRBJ2-7, is as follows: GAGVSQSPRYKVAKRGQDVALRCDPISGHVSLFWYQQALGQGPEFLTYFQNEAQLDKSGLPSDRFFAERPEGSVSTLKIQRTQQEDSAVYLCASSPGLNPSYEQYFGPGTRLTVT.